This T cell receptor (beta chain) originates from a study of technical replicates of blood from several donors. Produced via immunoSEQ multiplex PCR; TCRdb's table is partial and in-frame only. The table includes around 58,000 clones, roughly 89% detected once. V was pared by 4 bases and J by 0 bases, with 16 bases between. CDR1 is GTSNPN, CDR2 SVGIG, per germline (reference sequence). The CDR3 sequence is 16 residues long. The sequenced sample was PBMCs. This rearrangement joins TRBV30 to TRBJ2-1; TRBD2 is a possible D gene (5 bases). The origin of this receptor is a human donor in good health. Some clones in this sample may be carry-over from other donors' samples. CDR3 protein: CAWTLEEGSSYNEQFF. CDR3 sequence (DNA): TGTGCCTGGACCTTAGAAGAGGGCAGCTCCTACAATGAGCAGTTCTTC.